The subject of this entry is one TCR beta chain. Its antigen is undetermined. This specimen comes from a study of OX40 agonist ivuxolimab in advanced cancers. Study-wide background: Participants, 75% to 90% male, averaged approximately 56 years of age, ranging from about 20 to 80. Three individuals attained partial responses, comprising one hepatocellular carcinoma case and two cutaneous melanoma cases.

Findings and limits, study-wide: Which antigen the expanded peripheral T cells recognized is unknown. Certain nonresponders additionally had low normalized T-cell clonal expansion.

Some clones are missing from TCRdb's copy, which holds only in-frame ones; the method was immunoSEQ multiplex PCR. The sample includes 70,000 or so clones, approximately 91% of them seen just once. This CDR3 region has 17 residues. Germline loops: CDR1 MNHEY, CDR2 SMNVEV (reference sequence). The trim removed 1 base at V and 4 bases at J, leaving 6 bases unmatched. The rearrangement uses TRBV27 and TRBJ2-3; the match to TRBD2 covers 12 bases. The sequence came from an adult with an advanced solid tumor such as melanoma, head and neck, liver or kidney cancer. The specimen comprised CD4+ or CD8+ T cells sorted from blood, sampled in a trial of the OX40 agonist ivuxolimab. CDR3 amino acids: CASSLWASGRGPDTQYF. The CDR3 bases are TGTGCCAGCAGTTTATGGGCTAGCGGGAGGGGACCAGATACGCAGTATTTT.